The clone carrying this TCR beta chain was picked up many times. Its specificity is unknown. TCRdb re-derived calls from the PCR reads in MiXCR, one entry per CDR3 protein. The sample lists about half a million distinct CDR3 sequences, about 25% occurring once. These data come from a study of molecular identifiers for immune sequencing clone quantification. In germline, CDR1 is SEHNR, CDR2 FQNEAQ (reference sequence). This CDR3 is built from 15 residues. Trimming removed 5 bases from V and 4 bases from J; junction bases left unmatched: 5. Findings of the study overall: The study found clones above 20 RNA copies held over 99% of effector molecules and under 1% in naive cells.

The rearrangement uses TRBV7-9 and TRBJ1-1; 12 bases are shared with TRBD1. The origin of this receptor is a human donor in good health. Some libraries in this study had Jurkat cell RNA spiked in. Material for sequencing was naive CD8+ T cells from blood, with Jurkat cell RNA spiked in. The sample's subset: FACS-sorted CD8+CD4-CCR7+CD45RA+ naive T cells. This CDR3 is CASSLGQGALTEAFF. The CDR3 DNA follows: TGTGCCAGCAGCCTGGGACAGGGGGCCCTCACTGAAGCTTTCTTT.